This T cell receptor beta chain was recorded in a study of shared clonotypes between healthy human individuals. Assay: immunoSEQ multiplex PCR; the TCRdb copy retains only in-frame clones and omits some. The table shows fewer than 1 million clones, with just over 95% occurring only once. CD45RO negativity and positive selection for CCR7 defined naive CD8 cells, a population that excluded terminally differentiated effector memory CD45RA+ cells. V was cut by 0 bases and J by 6 bases, with 9 bases left in between. Germline values: CDR1 LNHNV, CDR2 YYDKDF (reference sequence). This CDR3 contains 13 residues.

The sample consisted of naive CD8+ T cells sorted from blood. This chain connects TRBV15 to TRBJ2-7; no clear D. This sequence originates from a man aged 25 to 40 in good health. CDR3 bases: TGTGCCACCAGCAGAGATCCACCTGTCGAGCAGTACTTC. Its translation: CATSRDPPVEQYF. The complete variable domain, with remaining parts taken from reference TRBV15 and TRBJ2-7, reads DAMVIQNPRYQVTQFGKPVTLSCSQTLNHNVMYWYQQKSSQAPKLLFHYYDKDFNNEADTPDNFQSRRPNTSFCFLDIRSPGLGDTAMYLCATSRDPPVEQYFGPGTRLTVT.